This T cell receptor (beta chain) stems from a study of T cells in women clearing cervical HPV infection. For the study at large: Cases' blood sampling followed lesion detection by median approximately 150 days (90 to 200).

With V trimmed by 5 bases and J by 6 bases, 3 bases remained unmatched. There are 13 residues in the CDR3. The germline gives CDR1 KGHDR, CDR2 SFDVKD. Details on this clone: The DNA ends 3 residues before the CDR3 does, and the rest of the CDR3 is filled in from the germline J gene.

Some clones are missing from TCRdb's copy, which holds only in-frame ones; the method was immunoSEQ multiplex PCR. This repertoire comprises about 29,000 clones; its ten largest clones make up 2.5% to 3%. The clonotype comes from a woman between 18 and 75 years old with a cervical HPV16 infection that either progressed to CIN3+ or cleared (not recorded which). The chain uses TRBV24-1 and TRBJ1-5; TRBD1 aligns across 7 bases. Material for sequencing was blood buffy coat. The DNA read from the CDR3 is TGTGCCACCAGTGTACAGGGGTCTCAGCCC. It translates to CATSVQGSQP. The whole CDR3 is CATSVQGSQPQHF.